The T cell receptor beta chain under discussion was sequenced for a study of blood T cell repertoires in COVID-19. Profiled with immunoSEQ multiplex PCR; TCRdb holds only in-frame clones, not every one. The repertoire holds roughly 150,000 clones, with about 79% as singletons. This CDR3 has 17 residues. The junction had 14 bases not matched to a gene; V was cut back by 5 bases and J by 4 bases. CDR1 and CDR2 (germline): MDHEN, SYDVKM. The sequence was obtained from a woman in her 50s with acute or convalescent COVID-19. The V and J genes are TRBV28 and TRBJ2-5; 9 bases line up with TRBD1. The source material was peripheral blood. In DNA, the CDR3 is TGTGCCAGCAGTGCCGGGACAGGGTACGGACTAGTAGAGACCCAGTACTTC. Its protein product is CASSAGTGYGLVETQYF. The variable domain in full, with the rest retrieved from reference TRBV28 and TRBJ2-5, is DVKVTQSSRYLVKRTGEKVFLECVQDMDHENMFWYRQDPGLGLRLIYFSYDVKMKEKGDIPEGYSVSREKKERFSLILESASTNQTSMYLCASSAGTGYGLVETQYFGPGTRLLVL.